This entry features one TCR beta chain sequence. Other DNA sequences from this sample encode an identical CDR3 as well. This sample was taken from a study of cytomegalovirus exposure and HLA in healthy donors. CDR3 size: 14 residues. Between the trimmed V and J ends, which lost 4 bases and 4 bases, there was a span of 12 bases. Germline loops: CDR1 SGHRS, CDR2 YFSETQ. PCR amplification relied on 60 Vbeta primers (plus 13 Jbeta primers). Clones were read by immunoSEQ multiplex PCR, and TCRdb kept only the in-frame ones, dropping some. Of about 100,000 clones listed, about 76% are singletons. This sequence joins TRBV5-1 and TRBJ1-5; tentatively, D is TRBD1 (6 bases). This receptor was obtained from a middle-aged man in good health and CMV-seropositive. What was sequenced was PBMCs. The CDR3 loop reads CASSPGTLNQPQHF. The CDR3, as DNA: TGCGCCAGCAGCCCTGGGACATTGAATCAGCCCCAGCATTTT.